This TCR beta chain was recorded in a study of blood T cell repertoires in COVID-19. As processed by the authors: It was from reference gene primer amplification that nucleated cell counts were estimated. The repertoire was sequenced with immunoSEQ multiplex PCR; TCRdb's copy has only in-frame clones and lacks some. That table furnishes V, J and clone size, whereas the DNA furnished D and trimming. Altogether around 200,000 clones are present, 86% being singletons, with the ten largest covering 2.5% to 3.5%. Donors were grouped by their self-reported clinical history. Germline values: CDR1 LGHNA, CDR2 YSLEER. The CDR3 consists of 16 residues. Deletions cut 1 base from V and 5 bases from J, with 12 bases between.

This chain connects TRBV4-3 to TRBJ1-6; D remains ambiguous. This clonotype originated in a woman in her 50s in a cohort exposed to, infected with or recovered from COVID-19 (not recorded which). Sequenced input: PBMCs or T cells enriched from blood (not recorded which). The CDR3 loop reads CASSQGNGMDNSPLHF. In DNA, the CDR3 is TGCGCCAGCAGCCAAGGTAATGGCATGGATAATTCACCCCTCCACTTT.